This entry is about one T cell receptor (beta chain). Original handling: Nucleated cell counts were estimated from reference gene primer amplification. TCRdb's table, derived via immunoSEQ multiplex PCR, lists solely in-frame clones and lacks some. The V and J calls and the clone size are those of that table, but D and trimming were determined from the DNA. Among approximately 110,000 clones listed, 65% to 90% were seen once. Per germline, CDR1 MNHNS and CDR2 SASEGT. CDR3 length: 15 residues. V gave up 3 bases and J gave up 1 base; unmatched junction bases: 5. This specimen comes from a study of blood T cell repertoires in COVID-19. Background on the study: COVID-19 samples from acute and convalescent phases originated in the United States, Italy and Spain. T cells, B-cell-depleted T cells, or PBMCs provided the cDNA or gDNA that served as material.

The source material was peripheral blood. This clonotype was obtained from a man aged 45 to 65 with acute or convalescent COVID-19. The chain combines TRBV6-1 with TRBJ2-7, with TRBD1 matching 8 bases. The CDR3 loop is CASSEFQGASYEQYF. The DNA of the CDR3 is TGTGCCAGCAGTGAGTTCCAGGGGGCGTCCTACGAGCAGTACTTC.